The 15 T cell receptor beta chains presented below share a single source sample, sequenced in a study of beta chain features in type 1 diabetes. Sequenced material consisted of expressed TCRB transcripts (all of the isolated RNA was reverse transcribed). Profiling relied on immunoSEQ multiplex PCR, and the TCRdb table lists in-frame clones only, not all of them. The sample has 680,000 or so clones, around an eighth seen once; the top ten hold around 0.022%. Study-wide results and caveats: Type 1 diabetes patients had TCRB CDR3s that were shorter (moderately but significantly so) in all four CD4+ subsets.

The antigens these receptors bind are not known. The material sequenced was naive CD4+ T cells from blood. The receptor source for this set is a man aged 18-30 years with type 1 diabetes.

This clone occurred a few times. Other DNA sequences from this sample encode an identical CDR3 as well. The genes are TRBV29-1 and TRBJ2-5, with D possibly being TRBD1 (5 bases). Trimming stripped 5 bases from V and 1 base from J, with 8 bases between. The length of the CDR3 is 12 residues. The V gene's germline CDR1 is SQVTM and CDR2 ANQGSEA. The CDR3 protein is CSVRGAQETQYF. In nucleotides, the CDR3 is TGCAGCGTTAGGGGCGCCCAAGAGACCCAGTACTTC.

V gene TRBV30 combines with J gene TRBJ2-2; 9 bases agree with TRBD2. The germline CDR1 and CDR2 sequences are GTSNPN and SVGIG (reference sequence). The CDR3 sequence is 14 residues long. The V and J ends lost 3 bases and 5 bases, in that order; junction bases with no gene match: 4. CDR3 in amino acids: CAWSGLAITGELFF. The CDR3 bases are TGTGCCTGGAGCGGACTAGCGATAACCGGGGAGCTGTTTTTT.

V and J are TRBV5-1 and TRBJ2-1; D possibly corresponds to TRBD2 (6 bases). Trimming left V 0 bases short and J 4 bases short, with 17 bases between. The CDR3 spans 17 residues. Per the germline V gene, CDR1 is SGHRS and CDR2 is YFSETQ. CDR3 DNA sequence: TGCGCCAGCAGCTTGGACCCCACGGGGGATCTTTACAATGAGCAGTTCTTC. Translation gives CASSLDPTGDLYNEQFF.

This clone has more than one count but fewer than ten. The genes are TRBV30 and TRBJ2-1, with unresolved D. Per germline, CDR1 GTSNPN and CDR2 SVGIG (reference sequence). This CDR3 is built from 14 residues. Trimming removed 0 bases at V and 2 bases at J, with 8 bases between. The CDR3 DNA reads TGTGCCTGGAGTGTAAGGCAAACCTACAATGAGCAGTTCTTC. It is translated as CAWSVRQTYNEQFF. Full variable domain (remainder filled in from reference TRBV30 and TRBJ2-1): SQTIHQWPATLVQPVGSPLSLECTVEGTSNPNLYWYRQAAGRGLQLLFYSVGIGQISSEVPQNLSASRPQDRQFILSSKKLLLSDSGFYLCAWSVRQTYNEQFFGPGTRLTVL.

In this sample, this clone turned up a few times. The rearrangement uses TRBV30 and TRBJ2-7; no reliable D call. V was cut by 8 bases and J by 3 bases, with 11 bases left in between. There are 11 residues in the CDR3. The germline CDR1 and CDR2 sequences are GTSNPN and SVGIG (reference sequence). The CDR3 is CATQWSYEQYF. The CDR3 bases are TGTGCCACGCAGTGGAGCTACGAGCAGTACTTC.

The DNA of the CDR3 is TGCAGCGTCTACAGGTCGGAGGGCGAGCAGTACTTC. It encodes CSVYRSEGEQYF. The chain links TRBV29-1 to TRBJ2-7, with a possible D match to TRBD2 (6 bases). Germline loops: CDR1 SQVTM, CDR2 ANQGSEA. The CDR3 is 12 residues long. V lost 6 bases to trimming and J lost 6 bases, with 15 bases between them.

The rearrangement joins TRBV14 to TRBJ1-2, with D hard to call. This CDR3 is 13 amino acids long. V was clipped by 3 bases and J by 2 bases, with 7 bases between them. In germline, CDR1 is SGHDN, CDR2 FVKESK. Here the CDR3 reads CASSQGFNYGYTF. Here the CDR3 DNA reads TGTGCCAGCAGCCAGGGGTTCAACTATGGCTACACCTTC. The whole variable domain, remainder taken from reference TRBV14 and TRBJ1-2, is EAGVTQFPSHSVIEKGQTVTLRCDPISGHDNLYWYRRVMGKEIKFLLHFVKESKQDESGMPNNRFLAERTGGTYSTLKVQPAELEDSGVYFCASSQGFNYGYTFGSGTRLTVV.

As regards this clone: In the same sample, other DNA sequences code for this CDR3. This chain uses TRBV30 with TRBJ2-5, with TRBD1 matching 8 bases. The V and J ends lost 5 bases and 2 bases, in that order; junction bases with no gene match: 4. The CDR3 spans 13 residues. The germline V gene encodes CDR1 GTSNPN and CDR2 SVGIG (reference sequence). The CDR3 DNA sequence: TGTGCCTGGGACAGGGGACCACAAGAGACCCAGTACTTC. Translation gives CAWDRGPQETQYF.

This chain links TRBV14 with TRBJ2-3, with a tentative D call TRBD2 (6 bases). CDR1 and CDR2 (germline): SGHDN, FVKESK. CDR3 length: 18 amino acids. Trimming stripped 1 base from V and 0 bases from J, with 17 bases between. The CDR3 DNA is TGTGCCAGCAGCCAAGGAAAAGGGGAGGCTAGCAGCACAGATACGCAGTATTTT. It is translated as CASSQGKGEASSTDTQYF.

This clone was seen only a few times. This chain joins TRBV5-4 and TRBJ2-3; D remains ambiguous. The CDR3 is 12 amino acids. Germline assignment: CDR1 SGHNT and CDR2 YYREEE (reference sequence). V gave up 3 bases and J gave up 4 bases, with 6 bases separating them. The CDR3 loop is CASSSTADTQYF. CDR3 nucleotide sequence: TGTGCCAGCAGCTCCACTGCAGATACGCAGTATTTT.

This rearrangement joins TRBV28 to TRBJ1-5; tentative D call: TRBD1 (6 bases). Trimming cost V 7 bases and J 4 bases, with 14 bases left between them. There are 14 residues in the CDR3. Germline V gene data show CDR1 as MDHEN and CDR2 as SYDVKM. The CDR3 sequence is CASIPGQTNQPQHF. The CDR3 nucleotides are TGTGCCAGCATCCCCGGACAGACTAATCAGCCCCAGCATTTT.

Turning to this clone: Additional DNA sequences in this sample encode the identical CDR3. The chain links TRBV30 to TRBJ1-1; TRBD1 is a possible D gene (6 bases). This CDR3 has 12 residues. The germline gives CDR1 GTSNPN, CDR2 SVGIG (reference sequence). V gave up 7 bases and J gave up 0 bases, with 9 bases separating them. The CDR3 region has the DNA TGTGCCTCGCGGGGGCTGAACACTGAAGCTTTCTTT. Protein product: CASRGLNTEAFF.

In its sample, this clone was seen a few times. The genes are TRBV29-1 and TRBJ2-5; 8 nucleotides align to TRBD1. With 4 bases clipped from V and 2 bases from J, the junction kept 3 bases outside the gene matches. The V gene's germline CDR1 is SQVTM and CDR2 ANQGSEA. CDR3 length equals 13 residues. Here the CDR3 reads CSVVNRGQETQYF. DNA of the CDR3: TGCAGCGTTGTGAACAGGGGGCAAGAGACCCAGTACTTC.

The sample holds a few counts of this clone. The chain employs TRBV19 and TRBJ2-7; tentatively, D is TRBD1 (5 bases). Germline V lookup: CDR1 LNHDA, CDR2 SQIVND (reference sequence). The germline V and J ends were trimmed by 3 bases and 2 bases, with 14 bases remaining between them. This CDR3 region has 15 residues. The CDR3 region has the DNA TGTGCCAGTAGTATTCCTAGGGGCCAGACCTACGAGCAGTACTTC. Its protein is CASSIPRGQTYEQYF.

This clone was seen a handful of times. The rearrangement uses TRBV27 and TRBJ1-1; no firm D call. In germline, CDR1 is MNHEY, CDR2 SMNVEV (reference sequence). The germline V and J ends were trimmed by 9 bases and 6 bases, with 14 bases remaining between them. The CDR3 covers 12 residues. CDR3 protein: CASPPLGAEAFF. In DNA, the CDR3 is TGTGCCAGTCCGCCACTTGGGGCTGAAGCTTTCTTT.